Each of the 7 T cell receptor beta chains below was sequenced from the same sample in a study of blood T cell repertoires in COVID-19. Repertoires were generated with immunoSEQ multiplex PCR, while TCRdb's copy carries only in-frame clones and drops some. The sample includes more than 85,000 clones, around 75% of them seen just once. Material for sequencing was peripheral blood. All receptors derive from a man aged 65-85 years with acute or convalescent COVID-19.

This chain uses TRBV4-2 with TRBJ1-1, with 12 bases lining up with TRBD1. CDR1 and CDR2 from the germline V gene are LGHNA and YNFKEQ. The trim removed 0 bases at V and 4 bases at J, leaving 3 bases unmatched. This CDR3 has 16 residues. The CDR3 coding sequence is TGTGCCAGCAGCCAAGATAAGGGACAGGGGGCCACTGAAGCTTTCTTT. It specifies CASSQDKGQGATEAFF.

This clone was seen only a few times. CDR3 sequence (DNA): TGTGCCAGCAGCTTACCTACTCTAGGACAACACGAGCAGTACTTC. Its translation: CASSLPTLGQHEQYF. The V and J genes are TRBV7-9 and TRBJ2-7, with a tentative D call TRBD1 (5 bases). Trimming shortened V by 2 bases and J by 5 bases, and 16 bases separated the two germline ends. CDR3 length: 15 residues. CDR1 and CDR2 from the germline V gene are SEHNR and FQNEAQ (reference sequence).

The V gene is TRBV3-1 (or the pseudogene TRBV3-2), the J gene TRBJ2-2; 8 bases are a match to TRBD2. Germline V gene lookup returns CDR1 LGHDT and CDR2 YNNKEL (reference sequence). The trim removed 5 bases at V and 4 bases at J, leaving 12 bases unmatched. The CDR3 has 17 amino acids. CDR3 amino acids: CASSRFPSGPSTGELFF. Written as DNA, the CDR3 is TGTGCCAGCAGCAGATTCCCTAGCGGGCCCAGCACCGGGGAGCTGTTTTTT.

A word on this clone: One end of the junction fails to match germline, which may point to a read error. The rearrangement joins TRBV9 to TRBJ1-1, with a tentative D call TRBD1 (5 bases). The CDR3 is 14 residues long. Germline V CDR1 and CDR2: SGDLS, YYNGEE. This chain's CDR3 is CASSVGQGLEKGYF. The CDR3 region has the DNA TGTGCCAGCAGCGTGGGTCAGGGCCTTGAGAAAGGGTACTTT.

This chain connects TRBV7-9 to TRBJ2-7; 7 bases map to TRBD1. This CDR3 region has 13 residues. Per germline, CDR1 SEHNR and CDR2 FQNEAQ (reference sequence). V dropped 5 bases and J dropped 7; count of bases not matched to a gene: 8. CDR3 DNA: TGTGCCAGCAGCAGTACAGGGGCCCAAGAGCAGTACTTC. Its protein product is CASSSTGAQEQYF.

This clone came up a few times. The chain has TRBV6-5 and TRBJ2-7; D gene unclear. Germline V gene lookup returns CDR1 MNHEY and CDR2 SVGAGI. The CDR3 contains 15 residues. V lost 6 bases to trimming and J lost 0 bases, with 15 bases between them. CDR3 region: CASSQTSLLSYEQYF. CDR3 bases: TGTGCCAGCAGCCAGACATCCCTACTCTCCTACGAGCAGTACTTC.

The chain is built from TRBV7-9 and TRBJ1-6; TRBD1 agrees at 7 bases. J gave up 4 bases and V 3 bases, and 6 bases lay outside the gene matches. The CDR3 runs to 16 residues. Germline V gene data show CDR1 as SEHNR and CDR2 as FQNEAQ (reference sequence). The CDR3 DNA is TGTGCCAGCAGCTTTAGCCCGACAGGGTATAATTCACCCCTCCACTTT. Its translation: CASSFSPTGYNSPLHF.